This T cell receptor (beta chain) was sequenced in a study of beta chain features in type 1 diabetes. With respect to this clone: No antigen is known for it.

Looked up from germline, CDR1 is MGHRA and CDR2 is YSYEKL. This CDR3 has 14 residues. V was clipped by 8 bases and J by 5 bases; unmatched bases: 8. Investigators reverse transcribed all isolated RNA, so they sequenced expressed TCRB transcripts. TCRdb's table, derived via immunoSEQ multiplex PCR, lists solely in-frame clones and lacks some. The sample holds roughly 610,000 clones, roughly a sixth seen once. Study observations and caveats: Patients with type 1 diabetes showed fewer VDJ junction insertions and more deletions. A moderate, significant TCRB CDR3 shortening appeared in type 1 diabetes across four CD4+ subsets. Compared to healthy donors, patients appeared to have naive, central memory and Treg TCRB repertoires that were more alike.

Stem cell-like memory, regulatory, central memory and naive CD4+ cells were sorted via CD45RO/CCR7/CD25/CD127/CD95/CD27. The clonotype originates from a man between 18 and 35 years old in good health. The sequencing sample was made of naive CD4+ T cells from blood. The chain carries TRBV4-1 and TRBJ1-2; 10 bases align to TRBD1. CDR3 sequence: CASGSGTGAYGYTF. CDR3 DNA sequence: TGCGCCAGCGGATCCGGGACAGGGGCGTATGGCTACACCTTC.